This is a list of T cell receptor beta chains from one sample in a study of blood T cells in healthy people across ages. TCRdb processed the 5' RACE reads anew with MiXCR; each CDR3 protein has one entry. The sample yields approximately 900,000 distinct CDR3 sequences, almost 30% seen once. This sample was shared with a second study, whose subject was T cells of mothers and their children.

The sample taken for sequencing was blood. Receptors originate from a woman in her thirties or forties in good health. Each CDR3 is given with its conserved first and last residue.

v_gene	CDR3aa
TRBV5-1	CASSMWGTGESTDTQYF
TRBV4-2	CASSQAGGTENIQYF
TRBV28	CASTQGQGAYNEQFF
TRBV2	CASTQELVGETQYF
TRBV2	CASTRQVVSGANILTF
TRBV7-8	CASSLGRLVHEQFF
TRBV20-1	CSARAPSGSNEQFF
TRBV14	CASSPQGIKGSEQYF
TRBV28	CASSLSSIYEQYF
TRBV7-2	CASSPRTFTNEQYF
TRBV7-3	CASSLTGQVTDTQYF
TRBV10-3	CAISETVEQYF
TRBV7-2	CASSLGLLRPLHF
TRBV29-1	CSVWGQDYGYTF
TRBV2	CASSWTDSSYSEQFF
TRBV12-3/TRBV12-4	CASSRPFYEQYF
TRBV29-1	CSVAFRAYEQYF
TRBV20-1	CSAFGTSTDTQYF
TRBV29-1	CSVRPGSNTEAFF
TRBV5-1	CASQDGQAASYGYTF
TRBV20-1	CSAREKLGPVGPQHF
TRBV7-2	CASSLGGLGWGNEQYF
TRBV20-1	CSARDPNRARVNEQFF
TRBV6-2/TRBV6-3	CASRRGGGLYTGELFF
TRBV7-8	CASTLGSGGDTYEQYF
TRBV20-1	CSAPPPGIGETQYF
TRBV7-6	CASSNWTHTRDTQYF
TRBV2	CASSSTPSGLAIDEQFF
TRBV20-1	CSVSSGGAFETGELFF
TRBV3-1	CASSQSPSYEQYF
TRBV5-1	CASSLDLGLGGEKLFF
TRBV2	CASTELGYEQYF
TRBV7-9	CASSWSPSNTEAFF
TRBV7-9	CASSLGSALNTEAFF
TRBV10-3	CAIYIEKGGSSPLHF
TRBV24-1	CATKPGTGSRGYTF
TRBV4-1	CASSGRGGTEAFF
TRBV5-4	CASSSRGAAYGYTF
TRBV29-1	CSVAGVAKNIQYF
TRBV10-2	CASSTGTENSPLHF
TRBV5-1	CASSLLPGGGNTEAFF
TRBV20-1	CSAQVPGTGYGYTF
TRBV20-1	CSARALRPGSLYGYTF
TRBV7-9	CASSLGGTGVGYTF
TRBV29-1	CSVGARTDFGEAFF
TRBV11-2	CASNLRGGSNSGANVLTF
TRBV28	CASSLYGVGRLVYEQYF
TRBV18	CASSPGQAGPYEQYF
TRBV12-3/TRBV12-4	CASNPTGSGDYWGEKLFF
TRBV20-1	CSASLRGGSTDTQYF
TRBV10-3	CAISEYEAGGNSPLHF
TRBV20-1	CSARQLRGTGDGYTF
TRBV28	CASNWGATYNSPLHF
TRBV29-1	CSVERGNANYGYTF
TRBV29-1	CSVGLAGGRSYGQYF
TRBV7-3	CASSQSGGATDTQYF